This T cell receptor (beta chain) emerged from a study of human T cells and chemical hapten exposure. Study overall: Alopecia areata, totalis or universalis affected patients, mainly female.

The V gene's germline CDR1 is KGHSH and CDR2 LQKENI. V lost 0 bases to trimming and J lost 2 bases, with 11 bases between them. The CDR3 runs 16 residues. In its sample, this clonotype was seen many times. Unique molecular identifiers were attached to individual cDNA molecules within the library. From the RACE reads, TCRdb called clonotypes with MiXCR, one entry per CDR3 protein. The table has about 380,000 distinct CDR3 sequences, 5% to 6.5% seen once. Time point here: pre-sensitization, week 0. Treatment meaning: therapeutic diphenylcyclopropenone sensitization with weekly scalp DPC. Before extraction, the whole blood was not fractionated, and total RNA was taken from it.

The J gene is TRBJ2-1, the V gene TRBV18; D could derive from TRBD1 or TRBD2 (6 bases each). The sequencing used whole blood, collected in connection with sensitization to the hapten diphenylcyclopropenone (DPC). This sequence was found in a woman aged 45 to 65 with alopecia areata. Some clones in this sample may be carry-over from other donors' samples. The CDR3 region is CASSPPRGVTYNEQFF. The CDR3 DNA is TGTGCCAGCTCACCACCGAGGGGGGTCACCTACAATGAGCAGTTCTTC.